These 11 T cell receptor beta chains originate from one sample sequenced in a study of T cell responses to AZD1222 COVID-19 vaccine. The assay was immunoSEQ multiplex PCR, and TCRdb's table has in-frame clones only and misses some. The repertoire holds about 140,000 clones, roughly 90% seen once, with 2.5% to 3.5% in the top ten. The sample was peripheral blood, taken on day 0 of AZD1222 vaccination. The source of these receptors is an adult in good health.

The genes are TRBV28 and TRBJ1-4; no reliable D call. The CDR3 loop spans 12 amino acids. The germline gives CDR1 MDHEN, CDR2 SYDVKM. Deletions cut 5 bases from V and 10 bases from J, with 11 bases between. CDR3 protein: CASSPPRGKLFF. The CDR3 bases are TGTGCCAGCAGTCCACCTCGCGGAAAACTGTTTTTT.

The chain joins TRBV28 to TRBJ1-2; 10 nucleotides line up with TRBD1. The CDR3 is made up of 13 amino acids. CDR1 MDHEN and CDR2 SYDVKM come from the germline V gene. The V gene end was trimmed by 8 bases and the J gene end by 7 bases; junction bases not matched to a gene: 7. The CDR3 DNA reads as TGTGCCAGCGTTAGACAGGGGGCGACTGGCTACACCTTC. This codes for CASVRQGATGYTF.

This clone was observed a single time. V gene TRBV19 combines with J gene TRBJ2-5, with 7 bases aligning to TRBD2. The V and J ends lost 5 bases and 0 bases, in that order; junction bases with no gene match: 9. The CDR3 length is 16 residues. Germline-derived CDR1 and CDR2 are LNHDA and SQIVND (reference sequence). The CDR3 bases are TGTGCCAGTAGTGGGAGGGGACCTAGGTACCAAGAGACCCAGTACTTC. It yields the protein CASSGRGPRYQETQYF.

V and J are TRBV4-3 and TRBJ1-3; the D is unclear. Trimming cost V 0 bases and J 0 bases, with 12 bases left between them. Germline-derived CDR1 and CDR2 are LGHNA and YSLEER. The CDR3 has 17 amino acids. The CDR3 nucleotides are TGCGCCAGCAGCCAAGAAAGGGTCCTCCTCTCTGGAAACACCATATATTTT. Translated, it gives CASSQERVLLSGNTIYF.

The chain links TRBV7-2 to TRBJ2-3; TRBD2 matches 8 bases. From germline, CDR1 is SGHTA and CDR2 FQGNSA. The CDR3 runs to 16 residues. V lost 2 bases, J lost 3 bases, and 7 bases stayed unmatched. CDR3 nucleotides: TGTGCCAGCAGCTTAAATATCGGGGGGGCAACAGATACGCAGTATTTT. Protein: CASSLNIGGATDTQYF.

CDR3 sequence: CASSLLQGADEAFF. DNA of the CDR3: TGTGCCAGCAGTTTATTGCAGGGGGCCGATGAAGCTTTCTTT. The V and J genes are TRBV27 and TRBJ1-1; 8 nucleotides agree with TRBD1. The germline gives CDR1 MNHEY, CDR2 SMNVEV (reference sequence). The CDR3 is 14 amino acids. With V trimmed by 1 base and J by 7 bases, 5 bases remained unmatched.

This chain links TRBV9 with TRBJ1-4, with a possible D match to TRBD1 (5 bases). Trimming took off 0 bases at V and 8 bases at J, with 14 bases between the two ends. Looked up from germline, CDR1 is SGDLS and CDR2 is YYNGEE. The CDR3 is 15 residues long. CDR3 coding DNA: TGTGCCAGCAGCGTAGACGGGGCGCCGGGCGAAAAACTGTTTTTT. Translation: CASSVDGAPGEKLFF.

The gene calls are TRBV5-1 and TRBJ2-7; D is perhaps TRBD2 (5 bases). V was clipped by 4 bases and J by 2 bases, with 13 bases between them. CDR3 size: 14 residues. Germline values: CDR1 SGHRS, CDR2 YFSETQ. The CDR3 here is CASSAGLGPYEQYF. The CDR3, as DNA: TGCGCCAGCAGCGCGGGCCTCGGGCCCTACGAGCAGTACTTC.

This clone was recorded only once. The chain has TRBV5-1 and TRBJ2-1; the D call may be TRBD1 or TRBD2 (7 bases each). The CDR3 contains 17 residues. Germline V gives CDR1 SGHRS, CDR2 YFSETQ. V lost 3 bases, J lost 7 bases, and 23 bases lay in between. DNA for the CDR3: TGCGCCAGCAGCTCGTCTCTAGGGAGGGGGCCTATGAATGAGCAGTTCTTC. Its protein product is CASSSSLGRGPMNEQFF.

This chain connects TRBV6-5 to TRBJ1-5, with TRBD1 identical over 8 bases. Losses at the gene ends were 6 bases for V and 0 bases for J; bases not matched to a gene: 4. CDR1 is MNHEY and CDR2 is SVGAGI in the germline V gene. The CDR3 runs 15 residues. The CDR3 here is CASRQGVFSNQPQHF. Here the CDR3 DNA reads TGTGCCAGCAGACAGGGGGTGTTTAGCAATCAGCCCCAGCATTTT.

This clone was counted many times. This chain joins TRBV6-4 and TRBJ2-1; 8 nucleotides match TRBD2. V lost 6 bases, J lost 3 bases, and 7 bases stayed unmatched. The CDR3 is 15 amino acids. The germline V gene has CDR1 MRHNA and CDR2 SNTAGT. CDR3 bases: TGTGCCAGCAGCGAAGCTAGCGGGCTCTACAATGAGCAGTTCTTC. It yields the protein CASSEASGLYNEQFF.